The 27 T cell receptor beta chains below were found in one sample sequenced in a study of metastatic and nonmetastatic thyroid tumors. Every patient was untreated before thyroid surgery. MiXCR re-clonotyped the PCR reads for TCRdb. The data show 43,000 or so clones, around 15% seen once. The sequencing input was blood. The receptors come from a female donor with papillary thyroid cancer or a benign thyroid nodule (not recorded which). Some clones in this sample may be carry-over from other donors' samples.

In DNA, the CDR3 is TGTGCCTGGGCAGACGAGGACGGCGGGGAGCTGTTTTTT. It is translated as CAWADEDGGELFF. This chain uses TRBV30 with TRBJ2-2; D unresolved. Trimming removed 5 bases at V and 7 bases at J, with 14 bases between. This CDR3 is built from 13 residues. CDR1 and CDR2 (germline): GTSNPN, SVGIG (reference sequence).

Here the CDR3 DNA reads TGTGCCAGTAGTATCCCGGGCCTCGGAGCCAGGCAGCCCCAGCATTTT. Residues: CASSIPGLGARQPQHF. The J gene is TRBJ1-5, the V gene TRBV19; no firm D call. Trimming pared 3 bases from V and 7 bases from J, leaving 19 bases between. Germline CDR1 reads LNHDA; CDR2 reads SQIVND (reference sequence). This CDR3 is 16 amino acids long.

This clone was counted ten times or more. The J gene is TRBJ2-4, the V gene TRBV28; D is ambiguous. Trimming took off 6 bases at V and 0 bases at J, with 9 bases between the two ends. The CDR3 totals 14 residues. Looked up from germline, CDR1 is MDHEN and CDR2 is SYDVKM. As DNA, the CDR3 is TGTGCCAGCAGCCCCTCCATAGCCAAAAACATTCAGTACTTC. Translation gives CASSPSIAKNIQYF.

This clone was observed many times. This chain connects TRBV7-2 to TRBJ2-2; maybe TRBD2 (5 bases). CDR1 and CDR2 (germline): SGHTA, FQGNSA. This CDR3 is built from 14 residues. V shed 5 bases and J shed 9 bases, with 16 bases lying between them. The CDR3 sequence: CASSQKRAGRELFF. In nucleotides, the CDR3 is TGTGCCAGCAGCCAAAAACGTGCGGGCAGGGAGCTGTTTTTT.

The chain employs TRBV27 and TRBJ2-1, with 10 nucleotides matching TRBD1. Germline V gives CDR1 MNHEY, CDR2 SMNVEV (reference sequence). The CDR3 extends over 16 amino acids. The J segment lost 5 bases and the V segment lost 0 bases, leaving 4 bases of the junction unmatched. CDR3 bases: TGTGCCAGCAGTTTATCCGGGACAGGGGAAGACAATGAGCAGTTCTTC. It is translated as CASSLSGTGEDNEQFF.

By its share, this clone is medium-sized. The V and J genes are TRBV28 and TRBJ1-2; TRBD1 matches 8 bases. This CDR3 is built from 14 residues. Germline V gene sequence: CDR1 MDHEN, CDR2 SYDVKM. V lost 2 bases and J lost 6; bases outside the gene matches: 5. CDR3 loop: CASSLQGARDGYTF. DNA for the CDR3: TGTGCCAGCAGTTTACAGGGGGCGAGGGATGGCTACACCTTC.

In this sample, this clone turned up many times. This rearrangement joins TRBV13 to TRBJ1-4; D perhaps matches TRBD1 (5 bases). This CDR3 is built from 18 residues. Trimming left V 2 bases short and J 5 bases short, with 21 bases between. Germline V gives CDR1 PRHDT, CDR2 FYEKMQ (reference sequence). In nucleotides, the CDR3 is TGTGCCAGCAGCTTATCCCCAGGGAACGGCGGGCCAAATGAAAAACTGTTTTTT. This encodes CASSLSPGNGGPNEKLFF.

In this sample, this clone turned up many times. The gene calls are TRBV9 and TRBJ2-2; D perhaps matches TRBD2 (5 bases). V lost 0 bases and J lost 5, with 14 bases in between. CDR3 length: 16 amino acids. CDR1 is SGDLS, CDR2 YYNGEE, per germline. For the CDR3, the DNA is TGTGCCAGCAGCGTAGGGGCGGGCTTGAGGACCGGGGAGCTGTTTTTT. Translated, it gives CASSVGAGLRTGELFF.

This clone has ten or more counts. A read error may produce the germline difference seen at one junction end. V is TRBV5-1 and J is TRBJ2-7; D might be TRBD1 or TRBD2, each matching 5 bases. Germline V lookup: CDR1 SGHRS, CDR2 YFSETQ. This CDR3 contains 14 residues. This CDR3 reads CASSLGTASTEQYF. Here the CDR3 DNA reads TGCGCTAGCAGCCTAGGGACCGCATCTACCGAGCAGTACTTC.

A word on this clone: At one of its ends the junction is not consistent with the germline gene, which may arise from a read error. The genes are TRBV12-5 and TRBJ1-2, with D possibly TRBD1 on 6 matching bases. The germline CDR1 and CDR2 sequences are LGHNT and FRNRAP. The CDR3 covers 15 residues. This CDR3 is CASGFTPPGDYVYTF. The CDR3 DNA is TGTGCCAGTGGTTTTACACCCCCAGGGGACTATGTCTACACCTTC.

This clone turned up a few times. The rearrangement links TRBV19 to TRBJ2-2; no definite D call. Germline V gene data show CDR1 as LNHDA and CDR2 as SQIVND (reference sequence). Trimming took 2 bases from V and 4 from J, leaving 14 bases between them. The CDR3 length is 16 residues. As DNA, the CDR3 is TGTGCCAGTAGTATAACCCTTGGCGATTTCACCGGGGAGCTGTTTTTT. It encodes CASSITLGDFTGELFF. Variable domain in full (rest from reference TRBV19 and TRBJ2-2): DGGITQSPKYLFRKEGQNVTLSCEQNLNHDAMYWYRQDPGQGLRLIYYSQIVNDFQKGDIAEGYSVSREKKESFPLTVTSAQKNPTAFYLCASSITLGDFTGELFFGEGSRLTVL.

Only a few counts were recorded for this clone. The chain carries TRBV6-1 and TRBJ1-1; no reliable D call. V was cut by 2 bases and J by 1 base, with 8 bases left in between. CDR1 and CDR2 from the germline V gene are MNHNS and SASEGT. This CDR3 contains 14 residues. The CDR3 region has the DNA TGTGCCAGCAGTGAACCGACACGGAACACTGAAGCTTTCTTT. It yields the protein CASSEPTRNTEAFF.

This clone has a count of ten or more. Other DNA sequences in this specimen translate into the identical CDR3. V is TRBV18 and J is TRBJ1-2; D is ambiguous. The germline V gene has CDR1 KGHSH and CDR2 LQKENI. With 0 bases removed from V and 4 bases from J, the gap between germline ends came to 9 bases. This CDR3 contains 14 residues. This CDR3 is CASSPPGNPYGYTF. The CDR3 DNA is TGTGCCAGCTCACCACCAGGGAATCCCTATGGCTACACCTTC.

This clone occurred many times. The V gene is TRBV29-1, the J gene TRBJ2-1; D may match TRBD1 or TRBD2 (5 bases each). The ends were cut back, 3 bases at V and 0 bases at J, with 9 bases in the middle. Germline loops: CDR1 SQVTM, CDR2 ANQGSEA. This CDR3 is built from 14 residues. CDR3 loop: CSVEGPDSYNEQFF. CDR3 bases: TGCAGCGTTGAGGGACCGGACTCCTACAATGAGCAGTTCTTC.

This clone was seen repeatedly, ten times or more. CDR3 sequence: CASSRGLENTGELFF. In DNA form, the CDR3 reads TGTGCCAGCAGTCGAGGACTGGAGAACACCGGGGAGCTGTTTTTT. V and J are TRBV11-3 and TRBJ2-2, with a tentative D call TRBD2 (5 bases). Trimming stripped 6 bases from V and 1 base from J, with 12 bases between. The length of the CDR3 is 15 residues. Germline V lookup: CDR1 SGHNT, CDR2 YENEEA.

This clone has at least ten counts. V is TRBV5-1 and J is TRBJ2-7; TRBD1 matches at 8 bases. The V gene's germline CDR1 is SGHRS and CDR2 YFSETQ. The trim removed 0 bases at V and 7 bases at J, leaving 12 bases unmatched. This CDR3 is built from 16 residues. CDR3 nucleotides: TGCGCCAGCAGCTTGGACTCCGGGACAGGCCGTCGGGAGCAGTACTTC. Residues: CASSLDSGTGRREQYF.

Ten or more counts support this clone. V is TRBV11-2 and J is TRBJ1-5; possible D gene TRBD1, 5 bases. The ends were cut back, 1 base at V and 7 bases at J, with 20 bases in the middle. Germline CDR1 SGHAT, CDR2 FQNNGV. The CDR3 runs to 17 residues. This CDR3 is CASSLGPSWQGSQPQHF. The DNA for the CDR3 is TGTGCCAGCAGCTTAGGCCCAAGTTGGCAGGGAAGCCAGCCCCAGCATTTT.

This clone was seen many times. The CDR3 DNA follows: TGTGCCAGCAGAGGGGCCCCTGGGGCCAACGTCCTGACTTTC. Translated, it gives CASRGAPGANVLTF. This chain uses TRBV6-4 with TRBJ2-6; TRBD1 is a possible D gene (5 bases). The CDR3 sequence is 14 residues long. Germline V gene data show CDR1 as MRHNA and CDR2 as SNTAGT. V was pared by 6 bases and J by 2 bases, with 8 bases between.

CDR3 sequence: CASSLSPGGEETQYF. As DNA, the CDR3 is TGTGCCAGCAGCCTCTCGCCAGGGGGAGAAGAGACCCAGTACTTC. The rearrangement uses TRBV7-7 and TRBJ2-5, with TRBD1 identical over 7 bases. V lost 5 bases, J lost 3 bases, and 9 bases stayed unmatched. CDR1 is SSHAT, CDR2 FNYEAQ, per germline (reference sequence). This CDR3 has 15 amino acids.

This chain links TRBV7-2 with TRBJ1-1; TRBD1 matches 7 bases. The V and J ends lost 0 bases and 3 bases, in that order; junction bases with no gene match: 7. CDR1 is SGHTA and CDR2 is FQGNSA in the germline V gene. The CDR3 is made up of 16 amino acids. The CDR3 region is CASSLAGTEVYTEAFF. CDR3 in DNA: TGTGCCAGCAGCTTAGCCGGGACAGAAGTATACACTGAAGCTTTCTTT.

The chain combines TRBV4-1 with TRBJ1-2, with D hard to call. Trimming took 0 bases from V and 7 from J, leaving 15 bases between them. CDR3 length: 15 amino acids. Germline V lookup: CDR1 MGHRA, CDR2 YSYEKL. The CDR3 region has the DNA TGCGCCAGCAGCCAAGATGAATCAGCATCTCCTGGCTACACCTTC. Amino acids: CASSQDESASPGYTF.

This clone is a singleton in its sample. No conserved phenylalanine or tryptophan is present at the end of the CDR3, so a read error is the likely explanation. The rearrangement links TRBV20-1 to TRBJ1-2; 7 bases agree with TRBD1. The CDR3 is made up of 12 amino acids. Trimming removed 3 bases from V and 4 bases from J; junction bases left unmatched: 2. Germline loops: CDR1 DFQATT, CDR2 SNEGSKA (reference sequence). The CDR3 nucleotides are TGCAGTGCTAGGACAGGGTTCTATGGCTACACCTCC. Protein product: CSARTGFYGYTS.

This clone was detected a few times. The rearrangement uses TRBV27 and TRBJ1-6; D remains ambiguous. CDR3 length: 14 amino acids. V was cut by 0 bases and J by 7 bases, with 7 bases left in between. CDR1 and CDR2 from the germline V gene are MNHEY and SMNVEV (reference sequence). This CDR3 is CASSLSIVNSPLHF. CDR3 sequence (DNA): TGTGCCAGCAGTTTATCGATTGTAAATTCACCCCTCCACTTT.

Ten or more counts support this clone. The chain employs TRBV28 and TRBJ1-3, with 8 bases matching TRBD1. The germline V gene encodes CDR1 MDHEN and CDR2 SYDVKM. Germline trimming cut 6 bases from V and 4 bases from J; bases unmatched to any gene: 5. The CDR3 consists of 14 residues. The CDR3 nucleotides are TGTGCCAGCAGCCCAGGGGGCAGGGGAAACACCATATATTTT. Its translation: CASSPGGRGNTIYF.

This clone was detected only a few times. The rearrangement uses TRBV6-1 and TRBJ2-7; 9 bases are shared with TRBD1. Germline CDR1 is MNHNS and CDR2 is SASEGT. V shed 5 bases and J 5 bases; nucleotides not matched to a gene: 7. The CDR3 is 14 residues long. In DNA form, the CDR3 reads TGTGCCAGCAGTCCCACCAGGACAGGGGACGAGCAGTACTTC. This translates into CASSPTRTGDEQYF.

This sequence joins TRBV30 and TRBJ2-7, with TRBD1 matching 10 bases. The CDR3 is 13 amino acids. The V gene's germline CDR1 is GTSNPN and CDR2 SVGIG (reference sequence). V gave up 2 bases and J gave up 3 bases; unmatched junction bases: 1. CDR3 sequence (DNA): TGTGCCTGGAGTTGGACAGGGGGCTACGAGCAGTACTTC. Amino acid sequence: CAWSWTGGYEQYF.

This clone was counted a few times. The V call is TRBV6-2 or TRBV6-3, the J call TRBJ1-5, with D perhaps matching TRBD1 (5 bases). V was shortened by 4 bases and J by 11 bases, with 15 bases between the two germline ends. The CDR3 covers 13 residues. Germline V lookup: CDR1 MNHEY, CDR2 SVGEGT. The CDR3 region has the DNA TGTGCCAGCAGTTCCGGGACCTCCCCGGCCCAGCATTTT. The encoded protein is CASSSGTSPAQHF.